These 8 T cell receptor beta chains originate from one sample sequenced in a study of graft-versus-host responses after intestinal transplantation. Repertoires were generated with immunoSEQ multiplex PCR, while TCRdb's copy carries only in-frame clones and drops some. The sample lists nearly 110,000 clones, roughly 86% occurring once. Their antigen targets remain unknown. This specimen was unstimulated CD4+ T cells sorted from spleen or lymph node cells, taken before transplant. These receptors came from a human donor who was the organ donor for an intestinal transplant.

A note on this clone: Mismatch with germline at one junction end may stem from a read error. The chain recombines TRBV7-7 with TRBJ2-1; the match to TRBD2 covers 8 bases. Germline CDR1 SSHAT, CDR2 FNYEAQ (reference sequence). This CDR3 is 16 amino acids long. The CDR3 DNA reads TGTGCTAGCAGCTCACACCCTGGCGGGAGGTTAGGGGAGCAGTTCTTC. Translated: CASSSHPGGRLGEQFF.

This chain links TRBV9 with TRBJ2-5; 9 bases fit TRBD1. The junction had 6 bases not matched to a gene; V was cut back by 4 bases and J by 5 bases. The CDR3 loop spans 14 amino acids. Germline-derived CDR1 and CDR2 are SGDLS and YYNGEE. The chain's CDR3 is CASSIGQGRETQYF. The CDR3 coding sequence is TGTGCCAGCAGCATCGGACAGGGGCGCGAGACCCAGTACTTC.

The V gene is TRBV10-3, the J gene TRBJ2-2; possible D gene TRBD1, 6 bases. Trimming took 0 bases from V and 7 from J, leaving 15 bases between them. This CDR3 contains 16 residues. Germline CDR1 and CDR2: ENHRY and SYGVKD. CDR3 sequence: CAISESTQGIIGELFF. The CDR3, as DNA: TGTGCCATCAGTGAGTCGACACAGGGAATTATCGGGGAGCTGTTTTTT.

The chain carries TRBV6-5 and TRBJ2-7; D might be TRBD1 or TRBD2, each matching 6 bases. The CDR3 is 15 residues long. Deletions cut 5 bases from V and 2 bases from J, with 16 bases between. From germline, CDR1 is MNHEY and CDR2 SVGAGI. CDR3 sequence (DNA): TGTGCCAGCAGTGTGTTGGGGGGCGACCCCTACGAGCAGTACTTC. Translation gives CASSVLGGDPYEQYF.

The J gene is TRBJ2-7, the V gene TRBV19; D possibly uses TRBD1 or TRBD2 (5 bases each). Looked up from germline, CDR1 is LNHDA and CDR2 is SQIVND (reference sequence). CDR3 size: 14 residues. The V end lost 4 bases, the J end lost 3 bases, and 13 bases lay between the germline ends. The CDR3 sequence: CASSRRAGSYEQYF. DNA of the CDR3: TGTGCCAGTAGTAGGCGGGCAGGGAGCTACGAGCAGTACTTC.

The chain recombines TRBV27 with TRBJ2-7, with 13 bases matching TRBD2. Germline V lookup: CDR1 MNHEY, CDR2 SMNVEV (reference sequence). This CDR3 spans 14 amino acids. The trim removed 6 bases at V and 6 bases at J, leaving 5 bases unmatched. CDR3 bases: TGTGCCAGCAGGAGACTAGCGGGAGGAGGCGAGCAGTACTTC. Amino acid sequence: CASRRLAGGGEQYF.

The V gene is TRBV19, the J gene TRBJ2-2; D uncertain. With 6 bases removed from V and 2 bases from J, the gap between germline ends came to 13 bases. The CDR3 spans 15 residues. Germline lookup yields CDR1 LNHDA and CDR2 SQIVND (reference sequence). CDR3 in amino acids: CASSILTRNTGELFF. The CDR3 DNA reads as TGTGCCAGTAGCATTTTGACCCGAAACACCGGGGAGCTGTTTTTT. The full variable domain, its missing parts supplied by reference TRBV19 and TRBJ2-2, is DGGITQSPKYLFRKEGQNVTLSCEQNLNHDAMYWYRQDPGQGLRLIYYSQIVNDFQKGDIAEGYSVSREKKESFPLTVTSAQKNPTAFYLCASSILTRNTGELFFGEGSRLTVL.

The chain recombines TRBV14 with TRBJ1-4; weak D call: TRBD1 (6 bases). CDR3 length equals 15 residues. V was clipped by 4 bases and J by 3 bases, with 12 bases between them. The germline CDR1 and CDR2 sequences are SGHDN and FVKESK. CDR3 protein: CASSRKQGANEKLFF. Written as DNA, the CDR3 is TGTGCCAGCAGCCGGAAACAGGGCGCTAATGAAAAACTGTTTTTT. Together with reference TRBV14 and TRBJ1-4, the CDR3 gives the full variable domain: EAGVTQFPSHSVIEKGQTVTLRCDPISGHDNLYWYRRVMGKEIKFLLHFVKESKQDESGMPNNRFLAERTGGTYSTLKVQPAELEDSGVYFCASSRKQGANEKLFFGSGTQLSVL.